These 26 T cell receptor beta chains were all obtained from the same sample, sequenced in a study of control samples from healthy donors and cancer patients. Measured with immunoSEQ multiplex PCR; TCRdb has only the in-frame clones, and not every one. In the table there are 15,000 or so clones, about 80% of which are singletons. Sequencing used formalin-fixed, paraffin-embedded tissue. These receptors were taken from a female donor with lung cancer.

V is TRBV27 and J is TRBJ1-6; 9 nucleotides match TRBD1. The length of the CDR3 is 16 residues. Looked up from germline, CDR1 is MNHEY and CDR2 is SMNVEV (reference sequence). V lost 5 bases and J lost 9; bases outside the gene matches: 11. The CDR3 bases are TGTGCCAGCAGTATAGGCGGGACAGGGTTTGTTTCACCCCTCCACTTT. It translates to CASSIGGTGFVSPLHF.

A note on this clone: The sample contains more than one DNA sequence encoding this CDR3. The chain has TRBV18 and TRBJ1-5; 8 bases are a match to TRBD1. Germline V CDR1 and CDR2: KGHSH, LQKENI. V lost 0 bases to trimming and J lost 3 bases; unmatched junction nucleotides: 7. The CDR3 contains 17 residues. The CDR3 protein is CASSPPQTGVFNQPQHF. The CDR3 DNA is TGTGCCAGCTCACCACCGCAGACAGGGGTTTTCAATCAGCCCCAGCATTTT.

The V gene is TRBV27, the J gene TRBJ2-7; TRBD2 agrees at 8 bases. CDR1 is MNHEY and CDR2 is SMNVEV in the germline V gene (reference sequence). CDR3 length: 15 residues. V lost 9 bases, J lost 1 base, and 11 bases stayed unmatched. CDR3 residues: CASSSAGGTSYEQYF. Written as DNA, the CDR3 is TGTGCCAGTAGCTCCGCGGGAGGCACGTCCTACGAGCAGTACTTC.

The rearrangement uses TRBV18 and TRBJ2-3; no clear D gene. Germline loops: CDR1 KGHSH, CDR2 LQKENI. V lost 3 bases and J lost 4, with 11 bases in between. The CDR3 is 14 residues long. The CDR3, as DNA: TGTGCCAGCTCACCTTCGTCAAGCGCAGATACGCAGTATTTT. The encoded protein is CASSPSSSADTQYF.

The chain uses TRBV6-2 or TRBV6-3 and TRBJ2-6; TRBD1 is a possible D gene (6 bases). Trimming left V 6 bases short and J 1 base short, with 19 bases between. CDR1 and CDR2 (germline): MNHEY, SVGEGT. The CDR3 covers 18 residues. The DNA for the CDR3 is TGTGCCAGCAGCGTCGACCCGCCAACAGGGTCTGGGGCCAACGTCCTGACTTTC. This codes for CASSVDPPTGSGANVLTF.

V gene TRBV11-2 combines with J gene TRBJ2-7, with 9 positions matching TRBD1. The germline V gene encodes CDR1 SGHAT and CDR2 FQNNGV. This CDR3 is 14 amino acids long. The ends lost 4 bases at V and 3 bases at J; junction bases unmatched: 4. The CDR3 reads CASSSPGQGYEQYF. The CDR3, as DNA: TGTGCCAGCAGCTCGCCGGGACAGGGCTACGAGCAGTACTTC.

This clone showed up just a few times. The V call is TRBV6-5, the J call TRBJ2-1; 11 nucleotides agree with TRBD2. The CDR3 is 12 residues long. Germline V gives CDR1 MNHEY, CDR2 SVGAGI. With 6 bases clipped from V and 15 bases from J, the junction kept 7 bases outside the gene matches. The CDR3 protein is CASRQGLAATFF. As DNA, the CDR3 is TGTGCCAGCAGACAGGGACTAGCGGCCACGTTCTTC.

This clone has just one count. The chain couples TRBV5-8 to TRBJ1-2, with TRBD1 as a possible D gene (5 bases). The V gene's germline CDR1 is SGHTS and CDR2 YDEGEE. The CDR3 spans 15 residues. V was trimmed by 0 bases and J by 8 bases, leaving 17 bases between them. The CDR3 protein is CASSLDFQRGRGYTF. The DNA for the CDR3 is TGTGCCAGCAGCTTGGATTTTCAAAGGGGTAGGGGCTACACCTTC. Full variable domain (rest looked up from reference TRBV5-8 and TRBJ1-2): EAGVTQSPTHLIKTRGQQATLRCSPISGHTSVYWYQQALGLGLQFLLWYDEGEERNRGNFPPRFSGRQFPNYSSELNVNALELEDSALYLCASSLDFQRGRGYTFGSGTRLTVV.

The CDR3 here is CASSFEVGELFF. The CDR3 DNA sequence: TGTGCCAGCAGTTTTGAGGTCGGGGAGCTGTTTTTT. The J gene is TRBJ2-2, the V gene TRBV12-3 or TRBV12-4; D not certain. The CDR3 has 12 residues. The V end was cut by 3 bases, the J end by 7 bases, with 6 bases between.

The chain uses TRBV3-1 (or the pseudogene TRBV3-2) and TRBJ1-5; D unclear. This CDR3 spans 14 amino acids. Trimming removed 0 bases at V and 6 bases at J, with 9 bases between. Germline lookup yields CDR1 LGHDT and CDR2 YNNKEL (reference sequence). The CDR3, as DNA: TGTGCCAGCAGCCAAGAGAGAGGGTGTCAGCCCCAGCATTTT. Residues: CASSQERGCQPQHF.

This chain uses TRBV7-2 with TRBJ1-2; D is unresolved. The germline gives CDR1 SGHTA, CDR2 FQGNSA. With 5 bases removed from V and 5 bases from J, the gap between germline ends came to 18 bases. The CDR3 totals 15 residues. The CDR3 region has the DNA TGTGCCAGCAGCCCTCTCATCCCAGGAACTTATGGCTACACCTTC. Amino acids: CASSPLIPGTYGYTF.

The rearrangement uses TRBV7-2 and TRBJ1-5; D is unclear. The V end lost 1 base, the J end lost 0 bases, and 4 bases lay between the germline ends. The CDR3 runs to 14 residues. Germline lookup yields CDR1 SGHTA and CDR2 FQGNSA. The CDR3 spells CASSLESSNQPQHF. Written as DNA, the CDR3 is TGTGCCAGCAGCTTAGAGAGTAGCAATCAGCCCCAGCATTTT. Full variable domain (outside the CDR3, taken from reference TRBV7-2 and TRBJ1-5): GAGVSQSPSNKVTEKGKDVELRCDPISGHTALYWYRQSLGQGLEFLIYFQGNSAPDKSGLPSDRFSAERTGGSVSTLTIQRTQQEDSAVYLCASSLESSNQPQHFGDGTRLSIL.

This clone was seen more than once but under ten times. Other DNA sequences in the same sample also yield this CDR3. CDR3 DNA sequence: TGTGCCAGCAGCTTAGGTCTCGGGTCCCCTGTCGGCACTGAAGCTTTCTTT. Translation gives CASSLGLGSPVGTEAFF. This chain uses TRBV7-9 with TRBJ1-1, with no clear D. V was clipped by 1 base and J by 4 bases, with 19 bases between them. From germline, CDR1 is SEHNR and CDR2 FQNEAQ (reference sequence). This CDR3 spans 17 amino acids.

The CDR3 is CASSYMNRGGYTF. CDR3 sequence (DNA): TGTGCCAGCAGCTACATGAACAGGGGTGGCTACACCTTC. The chain couples TRBV6-5 to TRBJ1-2; TRBD1 aligns across 7 bases. The CDR3 spans 13 residues. Germline trimming cut 6 bases from V and 7 bases from J; bases unmatched to any gene: 8. The V gene's germline CDR1 is MNHEY and CDR2 SVGAGI.

The chain links TRBV5-1 to TRBJ1-2, with D possibly TRBD1 on 6 matching bases. Trimming pared 3 bases from V and 6 bases from J, leaving 18 bases between. This CDR3 is 15 amino acids long. The germline gives CDR1 SGHRS, CDR2 YFSETQ. Here the CDR3 DNA reads TGCGCCAGCAGCTGGAGGACAGAGGGGATAGATGGCTACACCTTC. As protein: CASSWRTEGIDGYTF.

This rearrangement joins TRBV28 to TRBJ2-7; no clear D gene. The germline V gene encodes CDR1 MDHEN and CDR2 SYDVKM. V dropped 3 bases and J dropped 5 bases, with 8 bases sitting between them. The CDR3 has 12 amino acids. The CDR3 DNA reads TGTGCCAGCAGTTTGAGTCGCAACGAGCAGTACTTC. Translation gives CASSLSRNEQYF.

The V and J genes are TRBV6-6 and TRBJ1-3; D is perhaps TRBD1 (5 bases). The V end lost 5 bases, the J end lost 4 bases, and 21 bases lay between the germline ends. Germline CDR1 is MNHNY and CDR2 is SVGAGI (reference sequence). The CDR3 is 17 amino acids. The CDR3 DNA reads TGTGCCAGCAGTCCCCTGTGGAGGGGAACTGGGGGAAACACCATATATTTT. Translating gives CASSPLWRGTGGNTIYF.

This chain uses TRBV7-9 with TRBJ2-3; D is unclear. The CDR3 runs to 16 residues. Germline CDR1 SEHNR, CDR2 FQNEAQ (reference sequence). Trimming shortened V by 2 bases and J by 1 base, and 13 bases separated the two germline ends. CDR3 nucleotides: TGTGCCAGCAGCTTAAGTCTGGGTCAACGCACAGATACGCAGTATTTT. Protein product: CASSLSLGQRTDTQYF.

The J gene is TRBJ2-1, the V gene TRBV6-5; 8 bases fit TRBD2. The CDR3 is 14 amino acids. V lost 8 bases to trimming and J lost 6 bases; unmatched junction nucleotides: 9. Germline assignment: CDR1 MNHEY and CDR2 SVGAGI. CDR3 amino acids: CASVGTRESNEQFF. The CDR3 nucleotides are TGTGCCAGCGTCGGGACTAGGGAGTCCAATGAGCAGTTCTTC.

This clone was counted between two and nine times. The chain has TRBV12-5 and TRBJ1-1, with 8 bases that match TRBD1. J was trimmed by 1 base and V by 1 base; bases with no gene match: 5. Germline V CDR1 and CDR2: LGHNT, FRNRAP. CDR3 size: 16 residues. This chain's CDR3 is CASGLDLGQGNTEAFF. The CDR3 DNA reads TGTGCTAGTGGTTTGGACCTAGGACAGGGGAACACTGAAGCTTTCTTT. The complete variable domain, with remaining parts taken from reference TRBV12-5 and TRBJ1-1, reads DARVTQTPRHKVTEMGQEVTMRCQPILGHNTVFWYRQTMMQGLELLAYFRNRAPLDDSGMPKDRFSAEMPDATLATLKIQPSEPRDSAVYFCASGLDLGQGNTEAFFGQGTRLTVV.

The chain employs TRBV24-1 and TRBJ2-2, with 10 bases identical to TRBD2. This CDR3 has 15 residues. Germline CDR1 KGHDR, CDR2 SFDVKD. The J segment lost 8 bases and the V segment lost 4 bases, leaving 6 bases of the junction unmatched. The CDR3 DNA reads TGTGCCACCAGTGACCCTAGCGGGAGACGGGGGGAGCTGTTTTTT. Amino acids: CATSDPSGRRGELFF.

This rearrangement joins TRBV28 to TRBJ1-2, with D perhaps matching TRBD1 (6 bases). Germline CDR1 reads MDHEN; CDR2 reads SYDVKM. The CDR3 is 17 residues long. Trimming cost V 2 bases and J 8 bases, with 24 bases left between them. CDR3 DNA: TGTGCCAGCAGTTTACCGAACTTATCAGGGGCCTTACTCGGCTACACCTTC. Encoded protein: CASSLPNLSGALLGYTF.

This clone has a handful of counts. V is TRBV6-5 and J is TRBJ2-2; no clear D. Between the trimmed V and J ends, which lost 6 bases and 2 bases, there was a span of 10 bases. CDR1 and CDR2 (germline): MNHEY, SVGAGI. The CDR3 is made up of 14 amino acids. CDR3 residues: CASRAHLNTGELFF. CDR3 coding DNA: TGTGCCAGCAGAGCGCACTTAAACACCGGGGAGCTGTTTTTT.

V gene TRBV7-2 combines with J gene TRBJ2-4; TRBD2 agrees at 9 bases. CDR3 length equals 14 residues. Germline assignment: CDR1 SGHTA and CDR2 FQGNSA. V gave up 5 bases and J gave up 6 bases; unmatched junction bases: 5. The CDR3 spells CASSLTSGLNIQYF. CDR3 nucleotide sequence: TGTGCCAGCAGCCTCACTAGCGGGCTAAACATTCAGTACTTC.

This clone has only a few counts. The gene calls are TRBV7-2 and TRBJ1-3; 7 nucleotides align to TRBD1. From germline, CDR1 is SGHTA and CDR2 FQGNSA. This CDR3 region has 17 residues. J gave up 0 bases and V 1 base, and 6 bases lay outside the gene matches. CDR3 sequence reads: CASSLGGGDSSGNTIYF. DNA of the CDR3: TGTGCCAGCAGCTTAGGAGGGGGCGACAGCTCTGGAAACACCATATATTTT. Variable domain in full (rest from reference TRBV7-2 and TRBJ1-3): GAGVSQSPSNKVTEKGKDVELRCDPISGHTALYWYRQSLGQGLEFLIYFQGNSAPDKSGLPSDRFSAERTGGSVSTLTIQRTQQEDSAVYLCASSLGGGDSSGNTIYFGEGSWLTVV.

The sample holds one count of this clone. The chain carries TRBV6-6 and TRBJ2-1; possibly TRBD1 for D (5 bases). Trimming pared 6 bases from V and 0 bases from J, leaving 6 bases between. The CDR3 runs to 13 residues. From germline, CDR1 is MNHNY and CDR2 SVGAGI (reference sequence). The CDR3 DNA reads TGTGCCAGCAGACAGGACTCCTACAATGAGCAGTTCTTC. Amino acid sequence: CASRQDSYNEQFF.